This passage covers 30 T cell receptor beta chains from one sample sequenced in a study of brain metastases from non-small cell lung cancer (dated by TCRdb to the late 2010s). Library construction relied on the immunoSEQ multiplex PCR assay. TCRdb took this table from immuneACCESS and kept in-frame rearrangements with V and J called. Such tables lack part of the clones; where checked against another copy, unresolved V genes explain under half of the gap, and the rest is unexplained. The table for this sample lists about 4,100 clones; roughly 85% of them were counted only once. The ten largest account for 3% to 4.5% of the sample. Sequences were obtained from primary lung tumor tissue. In the paper's terms, the cell subset or site label means: primary lung tumor paired with brain metastasis. These receptors all come from a donor over 35 with non-small cell lung cancer.

As to this clone: Other DNA sequences within the sample encode an identical CDR3. J is TRBJ1-3 and V is TRBV4-2, with no clear D. Trimming left V 1 base short and J 5 bases short, with 0 bases between. This CDR3 has 11 residues. The V gene's germline CDR1 is LGHNA and CDR2 YNFKEQ. The CDR3 sequence: CASSQGNTIYF. The CDR3 DNA is TGTGCCAGCAGCCAAGGAAACACCATATATTTT.

The rearrangement links TRBV7-8 to TRBJ2-7; 7 nucleotides match TRBD2. Germline-derived CDR1 and CDR2 are SGHVS and FQNEAQ. After removal of 0 bases from V and 6 bases from J, the junction contained 8 bases not matched to a gene. The CDR3 has 15 residues. The CDR3 region is CASSLATAGTGEQYF. In DNA form, the CDR3 reads TGTGCCAGCAGCTTAGCCACAGCGGGAACGGGCGAGCAGTACTTC.

This chain joins TRBV19 and TRBJ1-1; D call uncertain. There are 13 residues in the CDR3. Per germline, CDR1 LNHDA and CDR2 SQIVND (reference sequence). Trimming stripped 4 bases from V and 3 bases from J, with 9 bases between. The DNA of the CDR3 is TGTGCCAGTAGTAAGAACGTATACACTGAAGCTTTCTTT. Its protein product is CASSKNVYTEAFF.

V gene TRBV7-2 combines with J gene TRBJ2-3; TRBD2 matches 13 bases. This CDR3 has 16 amino acids. Germline-derived CDR1 and CDR2 are SGHTA and FQGNSA. Losses at the gene ends were 5 bases for V and 6 bases for J; bases not matched to a gene: 8. Written as DNA, the CDR3 is TGTGCCAGCAGCACCGGGACTAGCGGGGAAGGGGATACGCAGTATTTT. Protein product: CASSTGTSGEGDTQYF.

The V gene is TRBV3-1 (or the pseudogene TRBV3-2), the J gene TRBJ1-4; D not resolved. There are 14 residues in the CDR3. Germline CDR1 is LGHDT and CDR2 is YNNKEL (reference sequence). V was shortened by 1 base and J by 7 bases, with 10 bases between the two germline ends. The CDR3 coding sequence is TGTGCCAGCAGCCAAGTAGTGCAGAGTGAAAAACTGTTTTTT. Translation gives CASSQVVQSEKLFF.

In regard to this clone: One junction end disagrees with the germline gene, perhaps due to a read error. CDR3 protein: CASFIGEGYGYTF. The CDR3 coding sequence is TGCGCCAGTTTCATTGGAGAGGGGTATGGTTACACCTTC. The chain has TRBV23-1 and TRBJ1-2; D is perhaps TRBD1 (5 bases). TRBV23-1 is treated as an ORF (open reading frame) with a function not yet certain. The CDR3 covers 13 residues.

The chain recombines TRBV5-6 with TRBJ2-1, with TRBD2 matching over 7 bases. CDR1 and CDR2 (germline): SGHDT, YYEEEE. Trimming removed 4 bases from V and 9 bases from J; junction bases left unmatched: 13. The CDR3 loop spans 15 amino acids. The DNA of the CDR3 is TGTGCCAGCAGCCTCCCTGGGACTATTCTCATTGAGCAGTTCTTC. Protein: CASSLPGTILIEQFF.

This chain connects TRBV30 to TRBJ2-5; TRBD1 matches at 9 bases. CDR1 and CDR2 from the germline V gene are GTSNPN and SVGIG (reference sequence). CDR3 length: 15 amino acids. J was trimmed by 4 bases and V by 1 base; bases with no gene match: 7. The CDR3 reads CAWSADRGRSETQYF. CDR3 nucleotide sequence: TGTGCCTGGAGTGCCGACAGGGGGAGGTCAGAGACCCAGTACTTC.

This clone has only one observation. This chain joins TRBV9 and TRBJ2-5; no definite D call. The V gene's germline CDR1 is SGDLS and CDR2 YYNGEE. CDR3 length equals 14 residues. V was clipped by 0 bases and J by 2 bases, with 8 bases between them. CDR3 amino acids: CASSVDSRQETQYF. The CDR3 DNA sequence: TGTGCCAGCAGCGTAGACAGTAGACAAGAGACCCAGTACTTC.

The chain employs TRBV11-3 and TRBJ2-7; no clear D. This CDR3 is built from 15 residues. Germline CDR1 is SGHNT and CDR2 is YENEEA. Trimming shortened V by 1 base and J by 0 bases, and 10 bases separated the two germline ends. In DNA form, the CDR3 reads TGTGCCAGCAGCTTAGCGAGCGCCGCCTCCTACGAGCAGTACTTC. The encoded protein is CASSLASAASYEQYF.

In regard to this clone: The sample has other DNA sequences that encode this CDR3 too. The V gene is TRBV7-3, the J gene TRBJ2-6; the D gene is possibly TRBD1 (6 bases). The CDR3 has 16 amino acids. Deletions cut 5 bases from V and 0 bases from J, with 11 bases between. The V gene's germline CDR1 is SGHTA and CDR2 FQGTGA. For the CDR3, the DNA is TGTGCCAGCAGCCCTGACAGGAGCTCTGGGGCCAACGTCCTGACTTTC. This sequence encodes CASSPDRSSGANVLTF.

The V gene is TRBV11-1, the J gene TRBJ2-1; tentative D call: TRBD2 (6 bases). Between the trimmed V and J ends, which lost 1 base and 4 bases, there was a span of 14 bases. Germline V gene lookup returns CDR1 SGHAT and CDR2 FQDESV (reference sequence). The CDR3 spans 16 residues. The CDR3 loop reads CASSLVAGGAYNEQFF. As DNA, the CDR3 is TGTGCCAGCAGCTTAGTTGCTGGCGGGGCTTACAATGAGCAGTTCTTC.

The CDR3 loop is CASSLGRAYITEAFF. CDR3 in DNA: TGTGCCAGCAGCTTGGGCAGAGCCTATATCACTGAAGCTTTCTTT. This chain uses TRBV5-4 with TRBJ1-1; D is uncertain. Trimming took off 0 bases at V and 4 bases at J, with 13 bases between the two ends. The germline CDR1 and CDR2 sequences are SGHNT and YYREEE (reference sequence). The CDR3 runs 15 residues.

This clone was seen only once. The chain couples TRBV18 to TRBJ1-5; 8 bases align to TRBD1. After removal of 5 bases from V and 3 bases from J, the junction contained 9 bases not matched to a gene. This CDR3 comprises 16 residues. Germline V gene lookup returns CDR1 KGHSH and CDR2 LQKENI. The CDR3, as DNA: TGTGCCAGCTCATCGATTCCGGGACAGGACAATCAGCCCCAGCATTTT. Protein sequence: CASSSIPGQDNQPQHF.

V usage is TRBV4-1 and J usage is TRBJ2-7, with 9 nucleotides matching TRBD2. J lost 3 bases, V lost 1 base, and 7 bases had no gene match. The CDR3 length is 16 residues. Germline V gene sequence: CDR1 MGHRA, CDR2 YSYEKL. This CDR3 is CASSQVSGGDNYEQYF. The CDR3, as DNA: TGCGCCAGCAGCCAAGTTAGCGGGGGCGACAACTACGAGCAGTACTTC.

V gene TRBV12-3 or TRBV12-4 combines with J gene TRBJ2-7; D not certain. Trimming removed 3 bases from V and 2 bases from J, with 5 bases in between. The CDR3 has 12 amino acids. The DNA for the CDR3 is TGTGCCAGCAGTTTTGGGACCTACGAGCAGTACTTC. Translated, it gives CASSFGTYEQYF.

This clone has only one observation. V is TRBV10-3 and J is TRBJ1-5; 10 bases are a match to TRBD1. CDR3 size: 14 residues. Per germline, CDR1 ENHRY and CDR2 SYGVKD. V trimming: 5 bases; J trimming: 5 bases; junction bases outside the gene matches: 3. The CDR3, as DNA: TGTGCCATCAGTCCGGGACAGGGGTATCAGCCCCAGCATTTT. Translated: CAISPGQGYQPQHF.

This clone was found once. CDR3 sequence: CASSLDTAEAFF. DNA for the CDR3: TGTGCCAGCAGCCTGGACACAGCTGAAGCTTTCTTT. The chain combines TRBV7-8 with TRBJ1-1, with D possibly being TRBD1 (5 bases). The CDR3 is 12 residues long. The ends were cut back, 5 bases at V and 6 bases at J, with 10 bases in the middle. Germline V gene lookup returns CDR1 SGHVS and CDR2 FQNEAQ.

To note about this clone: An end of the junction differs from the germline gene, which may be a read error. The chain carries TRBV10-2 and TRBJ1-2; tentatively, D is TRBD1 (6 bases). This CDR3 region has 13 residues. CDR1 WSHSY and CDR2 SAAADI come from the germline V gene. CDR3 nucleotides: TGCGCCAGCAGCCCACAGGGTGACTATAGCTACACCTTC. It yields the protein CASSPQGDYSYTF.

This clone was detected only a few times. The chain joins TRBV5-4 to TRBJ1-1; D might be TRBD1 (6 bases). Germline V lookup: CDR1 SGHNT, CDR2 YYREEE (reference sequence). The CDR3 has 15 amino acids. V shed 1 base and J shed 1 base, with 11 bases lying between them. This CDR3 reads CASSLYRGANTEAFF. CDR3 in DNA: TGTGCCAGCAGCTTGTACCGGGGGGCGAACACTGAAGCTTTCTTT.

The chain couples TRBV28 to TRBJ1-5, with no clear D. Germline V gene data show CDR1 as MDHEN and CDR2 as SYDVKM. The CDR3 loop spans 12 amino acids. With 6 bases removed from V and 2 bases from J, the gap between germline ends came to 5 bases. The CDR3 sequence: CASRGRNQPQHF. CDR3 nucleotides: TGTGCCAGCAGGGGCCGCAATCAGCCCCAGCATTTT. Based on the CDR3 plus reference TRBV28 and TRBJ1-5, the full variable domain is DVKVTQSSRYLVKRTGEKVFLECVQDMDHENMFWYRQDPGLGLRLIYFSYDVKMKEKGDIPEGYSVSREKKERFSLILESASTNQTSMYLCASRGRNQPQHFGDGTRLSIL.

This chain uses TRBV9 with TRBJ2-2; 8 bases align to TRBD2. Losses at the gene ends were 2 bases for V and 3 bases for J; bases not matched to a gene: 3. Germline CDR1 and CDR2: SGDLS and YYNGEE. The CDR3 contains 15 residues. CDR3 in amino acids: CASSVTSVHTGELFF. CDR3 sequence (DNA): TGTGCCAGCAGCGTGACTAGCGTCCACACCGGGGAGCTGTTTTTT.

The CDR3 coding sequence is TGCGCCAGCAGTGAAGTCCCAGGATCCTACGAGCAGTACTTC. Translated, it gives CASSEVPGSYEQYF. The chain recombines TRBV10-1 with TRBJ2-7; D call uncertain. There are 14 residues in the CDR3. With 3 bases removed from V and 1 base from J, the gap between germline ends came to 10 bases. Germline CDR1 WNHNN, CDR2 SYGVQD (reference sequence).

This clone was found once. J is TRBJ2-1 and V is TRBV15, with 9 bases identical to TRBD2. CDR1 is LNHNV, CDR2 YYDKDF, per germline (reference sequence). The CDR3 is 13 amino acids. J lost 12 bases, V lost 1 base, and 4 bases had no gene match. The CDR3 sequence: CATSRVCGGGQFF. The DNA for the CDR3 is TGTGCCACCAGCAGAGTTTGCGGGGGGGGGCAGTTCTTC.

Concerning this clone itself: A junction boundary mismatches the germline segment, possibly from a read error. This chain connects TRBV7-9 to TRBJ2-5; possible D gene TRBD2, 6 bases. The CDR3 loop spans 15 amino acids. Germline CDR1 SEHNR, CDR2 FQNEAQ (reference sequence). The CDR3 region is CASSFSLGEVETQYF. The CDR3 DNA is TGTGCCAGCAGCTTTTCCTTAGGGGAGGTAGAGACCCAATACTTC.

This clone was recorded a few times. This chain uses TRBV4-1 with TRBJ1-2, with D tentatively TRBD1 (5 bases). Trimming pared 7 bases from V and 5 bases from J, leaving 11 bases between. The germline CDR1 and CDR2 sequences are MGHRA and YSYEKL. This CDR3 has 12 residues. The CDR3 nucleotides read TGCGCCAGCACCGGAGACAGTTATGGCTACACCTTC. Translating gives CASTGDSYGYTF.

The CDR3 DNA is TGTGCCTGGAGTACAGGGGGGGGCCGTGAGCAGTACTTC. It translates to CAWSTGGGREQYF. This chain links TRBV30 with TRBJ2-7; the D gene is possibly TRBD1 (8 bases). CDR1 is GTSNPN and CDR2 is SVGIG in the germline V gene (reference sequence). Trimming shortened V by 2 bases and J by 7 bases, and 15 bases separated the two germline ends. CDR3 length equals 13 residues. The full variable domain, completed using reference TRBV30 and TRBJ2-7, is SQTIHQWPATLVQPVGSPLSLECTVEGTSNPNLYWYRQAAGRGLQLLFYSVGIGQISSEVPQNLSASRPQDRQFILSSKKLLLSDSGFYLCAWSTGGGREQYFGPGTRLTVT.

The chain joins TRBV18 to TRBJ2-2; a possible D gene is TRBD2 (5 bases). Germline V gene lookup returns CDR1 KGHSH and CDR2 LQKENI. Trimming cost V 4 bases and J 1 base, with 7 bases left between them. The CDR3 loop spans 14 amino acids. The DNA for the CDR3 is TGTGCCAGCTCACTAGAGGGGAACACCGGGGAGCTGTTTTTT. It specifies CASSLEGNTGELFF.

Written as DNA, the CDR3 is TGTGCCAGCAGTCCACTAGCGGGGGGGCTATACAATGAGCAGTTCTTC. Translating it yields CASSPLAGGLYNEQFF. V and J are TRBV6-6 and TRBJ2-1; TRBD2 matches at 13 bases. CDR1 and CDR2 from the germline V gene are MNHNY and SVGAGI (reference sequence). V was clipped by 5 bases and J by 4 bases; unmatched bases: 5. This CDR3 region has 16 residues.

J is TRBJ2-6 and V is TRBV4-3; D gene ambiguous. Germline loops: CDR1 LGHNA, CDR2 YSLEER. The CDR3 is 17 amino acids. Between the trimmed V and J ends, which lost 4 bases and 1 base, there was a span of 14 bases. The chain's CDR3 is CASSPQLKGSGANVLTF. Here the CDR3 DNA reads TGCGCCAGCAGCCCCCAGTTGAAAGGTTCTGGGGCCAACGTCCTGACTTTC.